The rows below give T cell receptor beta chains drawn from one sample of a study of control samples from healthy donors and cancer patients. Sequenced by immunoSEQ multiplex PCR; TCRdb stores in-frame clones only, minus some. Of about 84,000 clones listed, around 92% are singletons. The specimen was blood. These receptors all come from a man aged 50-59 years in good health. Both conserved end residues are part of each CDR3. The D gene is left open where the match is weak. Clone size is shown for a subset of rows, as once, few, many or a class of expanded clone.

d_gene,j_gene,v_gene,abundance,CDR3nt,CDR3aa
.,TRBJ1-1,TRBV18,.,TGTGCCAGCTCAGGGGCCCTGGGGAACACTGAAGCTTTCTTT,CASSGALGNTEAFF
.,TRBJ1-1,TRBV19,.,TGTGCCAGTAGTATGTCGAGCAGTTCCGGTGAAGCTTTCTTT,CASSMSSSSGEAFF
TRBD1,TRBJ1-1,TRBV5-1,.,TGCGCCAGCAGCTTACTACAGGGGGCTCAGACTGAAGCTTTCTTT,CASSLLQGAQTEAFF
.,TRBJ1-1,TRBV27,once,TGTGCCAGCAGTTTGGGCCAGGCGAACACTGAAGCTTTCTTT,CASSLGQANTEAFF
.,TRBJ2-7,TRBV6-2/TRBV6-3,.,TGTGCCAGCAGCCGCAACTACGAGCAGTACTTC,CASSRNYEQYF
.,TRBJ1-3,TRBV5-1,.,TGCGCCAGCAGGAGGGGGTATGGAAACACCATATATTTT,CASRRGYGNTIYF
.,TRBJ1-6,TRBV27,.,TGTGCCAGCAGTTCGGGACTGACGTTACTTTCACCCCTCCACTTT,CASSSGLTLLSPLHF
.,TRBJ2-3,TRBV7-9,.,TGTGCCAGCAGCTTAGGACAAAACACAGATACGCAGTATTTT,CASSLGQNTDTQYF
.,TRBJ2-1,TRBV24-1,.,TGTGCCACCAGTGTGGGGGGGGGCAAGGTTGAGCAGTTCTTC,CATSVGGGKVEQFF
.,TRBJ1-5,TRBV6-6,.,TGTGCCAGCAGTTACTCGGAGGGCCTTCTCAATCAGCCCCAGCATTTT,CASSYSEGLLNQPQHF
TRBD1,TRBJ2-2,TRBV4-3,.,TGCGCCAGCAGCCCGGGTTCTGACAGGGAAACCGGGGAGCTGTTTTTT,CASSPGSDRETGELFF
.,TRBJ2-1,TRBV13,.,TGTGCCAGCAGCTTCCTCAGGAACGAGCAGTTCTTC,CASSFLRNEQFF
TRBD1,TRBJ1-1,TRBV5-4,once,TGTGCCAGCAGCTTCCAGGGGGGTTCTGGTAAAGCTTTCTTT,CASSFQGGSGKAFF
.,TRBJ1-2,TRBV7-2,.,TGTGCCAGCAGCTCCGGATTAAGGATGACAGATGGCTACACCTTC,CASSSGLRMTDGYTF
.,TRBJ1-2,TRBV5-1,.,TGCGCCAGCAGCTTGGAGGGCAGCAGCTATGGGGGCTACACCTTC,CASSLEGSSYGGYTF
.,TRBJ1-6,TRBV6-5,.,.,CASSFGPGGVDSPLHF
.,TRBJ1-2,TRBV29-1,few,TGCAGCGTTGATACTGCTAACTATGGCTACACCTTC,CSVDTANYGYTF
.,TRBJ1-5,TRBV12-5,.,TGTGCTAGTGGTCCGGACGTTCCTAGCAATCAGCCCCAGCATTTT,CASGPDVPSNQPQHF
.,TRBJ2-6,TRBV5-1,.,TGCGCCAGCAGCCGGGGAAACTCTGGGGCCAACGTCCTGACTTTC,CASSRGNSGANVLTF
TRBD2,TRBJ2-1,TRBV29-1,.,TGCAGCGTTGAATCATCCAGCGGGGGGTTCCTAAGCTCCTACAATGAGCAGTTCTTC,CSVESSSGGFLSSYNEQFF
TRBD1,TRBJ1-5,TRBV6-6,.,TGTGCCACCTGGACAGGGAGATATCAGCCCCAGCATTTT,CATWTGRYQPQHF
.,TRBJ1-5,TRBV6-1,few,TGTGCCAGCAGTGAAGCCACGGGAAGGGAGCCCCAGCATTTT,CASSEATGREPQHF
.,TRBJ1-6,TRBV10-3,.,TGTGCCATCAGTGAGGCAGGGCCCTCCAATTCACCCCTCCACTTT,CAISEAGPSNSPLHF
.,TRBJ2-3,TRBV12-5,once,TGTGCTAGTGGTTTGCCGGGGGGCTTAGATACGCAGTATTTT,CASGLPGGLDTQYF
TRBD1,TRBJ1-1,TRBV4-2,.,TGTGCCAGCAGCCAAGATTGGGCAGGGGGCGATAGGAGTGAAGCTTTCTTT,CASSQDWAGGDRSEAFF
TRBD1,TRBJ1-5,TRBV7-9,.,TGTGCCAGCAGCTCGGACAGGGGACCCAATCAGCCCCAGCATTTT,CASSSDRGPNQPQHF
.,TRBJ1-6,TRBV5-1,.,TGCGCCAGCAGCTTGCAGAGTGGCAGGGCCTCCAAAACCCTCCACTTT,CASSLQSGRASKTLHF
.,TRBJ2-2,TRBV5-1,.,TGCGCCAGCAGCGCACAGGGAACCGGGGAGCTGTTTTTT,CASSAQGTGELFF
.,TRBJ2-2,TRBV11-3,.,TGTGCCGGCAGCCCCGACAGATACACCGGGGAGCTGTTTTTT,CAGSPDRYTGELFF
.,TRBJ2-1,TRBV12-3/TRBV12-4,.,TGTGCCAGCACACCTGGGACCTACAATGAGCAGTTCTTC,CASTPGTYNEQFF
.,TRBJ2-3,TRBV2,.,TGTGCCAGCAGTGAAGCGCGGAATACGCAGTATTTT,CASSEARNTQYF
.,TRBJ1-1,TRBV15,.,TGTGCCACCAGCAGCCTTCACTGGACGGGCGAAGCTTTCTTT,CATSSLHWTGEAFF
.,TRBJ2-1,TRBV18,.,TGTGCCAGCTCTCTTACTGGAGGCCTGCAGAATGAGCAGTTCTTC,CASSLTGGLQNEQFF
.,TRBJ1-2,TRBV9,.,TGTGCCAGCAGCGTCTTAATCGGTGGCTACACCTTC,CASSVLIGGYTF
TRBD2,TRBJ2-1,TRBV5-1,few,TGCGCCAGCAGCTTGGAGACTAGCGGGGGGGTGCAGTTCTTC,CASSLETSGGVQFF
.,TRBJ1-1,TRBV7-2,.,TGTGCCAGCAGCGTTGGACCCCTGAGCACTGAAGCTTTCTTT,CASSVGPLSTEAFF
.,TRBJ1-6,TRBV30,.,TGTGCCTGGAGTGTAGATGATAATTCACCCCTCCACTTT,CAWSVDDNSPLHF
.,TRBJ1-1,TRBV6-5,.,TGTGCCAGCAGCTGGGGAGTCACTGAAGCTTTCTTT,CASSWGVTEAFF
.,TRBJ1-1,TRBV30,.,TGTGCCTGGAGCGACAGGAACACTGAAGCTTTCTTT,CAWSDRNTEAFF
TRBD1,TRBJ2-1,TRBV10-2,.,TGCGCCAGCAGTGAGTATCAGGGACAGGGCAATGAGCAGTTCTTC,CASSEYQGQGNEQFF
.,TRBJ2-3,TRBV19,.,TGTGCCAGTAGTATAGGGTGGGGTGGGAGGAGCACAGATACGCAGTATTTT,CASSIGWGGRSTDTQYF
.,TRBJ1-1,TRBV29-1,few,TGCAGCGTTCGACCGCCGAACACTGAAGCTTTCTTT,CSVRPPNTEAFF
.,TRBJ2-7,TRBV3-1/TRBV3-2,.,TGTGCCAGCAGCCCAGCGTGGGGATTAAACTACGAGCAGTACTTC,CASSPAWGLNYEQYF
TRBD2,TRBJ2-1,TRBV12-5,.,TGTGCTAGTGGTTTGGTACTGGGTAGCGGGGGAAATTCCTACAATGAGCAGTTCTTC,CASGLVLGSGGNSYNEQFF
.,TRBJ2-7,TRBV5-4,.,TGTGCCAGCAGCTTCTCAGGGTCGTACGAGCAGTACTTC,CASSFSGSYEQYF
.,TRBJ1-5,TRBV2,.,TGTGCCAGCACCGATGGGCAGGGAAGGAGTAGCAATCAGCCCCAGCATTTT,CASTDGQGRSSNQPQHF
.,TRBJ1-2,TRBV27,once,TGTGCCAGCAGTTCGACAGTCACTAACTATGGCTACACCTTC,CASSSTVTNYGYTF
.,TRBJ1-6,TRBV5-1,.,TGCGCCAGCAGCTCGGGGACGGGGGGGTATAATTCACCCCTCCACTTT,CASSSGTGGYNSPLHF
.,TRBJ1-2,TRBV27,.,TGTGCCAGCAGTTTCAGGGGCAGGGGTCGACCCTACACCTTC,CASSFRGRGRPYTF
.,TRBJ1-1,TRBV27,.,TGTGCCAGCCGAGTTGCCGGGGGCACTGAAGCTTTCTTT,CASRVAGGTEAFF
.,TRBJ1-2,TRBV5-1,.,TGCGCCAGCAGCTTTGGGGGAGTTAACTATGGCTACACCTTC,CASSFGGVNYGYTF
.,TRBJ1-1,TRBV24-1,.,TGTGCCACCAGGTCGCAGGGTGGTACTGAAGCTTTCTTT,CATRSQGGTEAFF
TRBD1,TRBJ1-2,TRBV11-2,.,TGTGCCAGCAGCCGTCCCGGGACAGGGTTCCGCTACACCTTC,CASSRPGTGFRYTF